A single sample gave rise to the 27 T cell receptor beta chains below, sequenced in a study of T-cell reconstitution after alpha-beta-depleted transplantation in children. Preparation of the TCRbeta library involved a method that used unique molecular identifiers. TCRdb reanalysed the PCR reads using MiXCR and keeps one entry per CDR3 protein. The table has roughly 300,000 distinct CDR3 sequences, approximately 10% seen once. The specimen was peripheral blood, collected 180 days after TCRalphabeta/CD19-depleted stem cell transplant. These receptors all stem from a male patient aged 2-9 years who had a stem cell transplant for chronic granulomatous disease, so the T cells may come from the graft donor.

The rearrangement joins TRBV7-2 to TRBJ2-5; weak D call: TRBD2 (6 bases). The germline CDR1 and CDR2 sequences are SGHTA and FQGNSA. Deletions cut 5 bases from V and 2 bases from J, with 18 bases between. The CDR3 consists of 16 residues. The CDR3 loop reads CASSTTSISGQETQYF. For the CDR3, the DNA is TGTGCCAGCAGCACCACGTCAATTAGCGGACAAGAGACCCAGTACTTC.

The chain links TRBV20-1 to TRBJ1-1; D remains unclear. Germline V CDR1 and CDR2: DFQATT, SNEGSKA (reference sequence). The CDR3 is 17 residues long. The CDR3, as DNA: TGCAGCCAAGTCTCGAAACCCTCGAGTCGTATGAACACTGAAGCTTTCTTT. Translating gives CSQVSKPSSRMNTEAFF.

This clonotype was seen a handful of times. This chain links TRBV2 with TRBJ2-5; 8 bases align to TRBD1. Unmatched junction bases numbered 9, after V lost 5 bases and J lost 4 bases. This CDR3 comprises 15 residues. Looked up from germline, CDR1 is SNHLY and CDR2 is FYNNEI. The CDR3 sequence: CASSSHPQGGETQYF. CDR3 in DNA: TGTGCCAGCAGTTCCCACCCACAGGGGGGAGAGACCCAGTACTTC.

About this clonotype: A much larger clone is a single base away; this may be a read error. The chain joins TRBV6-2 or TRBV6-3 to TRBJ2-3, with D possibly being TRBD1 or TRBD2 (5 bases each). CDR1 is MNHEY and CDR2 is SVGEGT in the germline V gene. V was trimmed by 2 bases and J by 5 bases, leaving 26 bases between them. The length of the CDR3 is 19 residues. CDR3 DNA sequence: TGTGCCAGCAGTTACCCAACCTTTAGCACGGGACGCCGACGAGATACGCAGTATTTT. It codes for CASSYPTFSTGRRRDTQYF.

This clonotype was counted many times. The V and J genes are TRBV24-1 and TRBJ2-1; TRBD2 matches 10 bases. This CDR3 has 14 amino acids. Trimming cost V 1 base and J 9 bases; bases outside gene matches: 2. Per germline, CDR1 KGHDR and CDR2 SFDVKD. In nucleotides, the CDR3 is TGTGCCACCAGTGATTTAGCGGGAGGGACTGAGCAGTTCTTC. Amino acid sequence: CATSDLAGGTEQFF.

This clonotype was counted at least ten times. The chain recombines TRBV7-9 with TRBJ2-5, with D possibly called TRBD1 or TRBD2 (5 bases each). Trimming pared 5 bases from V and 7 bases from J, leaving 14 bases between. Germline-derived CDR1 and CDR2 are SEHNR and FQNEAQ (reference sequence). The CDR3 loop spans 13 amino acids. The CDR3 nucleotides read TGTGCCAGCAGCATTGGGACCGCAGGGACCCAGTACTTC. Its translation: CASSIGTAGTQYF.

A few counts support this clonotype. The chain is built from TRBV23-1 and TRBJ2-2; 8 positions agree with TRBD1. TRBV23-1 is sorted into the ORF group, with uncertain function. The CDR3 runs to 18 residues. The V and J ends lost 0 bases and 0 bases, in that order; junction bases with no gene match: 6. The CDR3 coding sequence is TGCGCCAGCAGTCAATCTCGGGACAGGTCCGCGAACACCGGGGAGCTGTTTTTT. It is translated as CASSQSRDRSANTGELFF.

This clonotype occurred many times. The V gene is TRBV4-2, the J gene TRBJ1-2; D uncertain. CDR3 length: 22 amino acids. CDR1 is LGHNA, CDR2 YNFKEQ, per germline. The germline V and J ends were trimmed by 4 bases and 2 bases, with 35 bases remaining between them. The DNA of the CDR3 is TGTGCCAGCAGCCTGACCCCAGTCCTCCCCAAGATAGGTCGAGGGTCCAACTATGGCTACACCTTC. Translation: CASSLTPVLPKIGRGSNYGYTF.

This clonotype was seen repeatedly, ten times or more. This rearrangement joins TRBV12-3 or TRBV12-4 to TRBJ1-3; TRBD1 is a possible D gene (6 bases). Trimming left V 5 bases short and J 0 bases short, with 14 bases between. CDR3 length: 16 residues. In DNA form, the CDR3 reads TGTGCCAGCAGTCCTACGGGGGCCCGCTCTGGAAACACCATATATTTT. Its protein is CASSPTGARSGNTIYF.

Ten or more counts support this clonotype. The J gene is TRBJ1-2, the V gene TRBV12-3 or TRBV12-4, with D tentatively TRBD1 (5 bases). Trimming took off 9 bases at V and 8 bases at J, with 19 bases between the two ends. The CDR3 covers 13 residues. The CDR3 coding sequence is TGTGCCAGTGCTCAAAGAGGGGCAGAAGGCTACACCTTC. It codes for CASAQRGAEGYTF.

In this sample, this clonotype turned up many times. The chain couples TRBV6-1 to TRBJ1-1; 8 positions match TRBD1. Looked up from germline, CDR1 is MNHNS and CDR2 is SASEGT. CDR3 length: 13 residues. V dropped 8 bases and J dropped 0; count of bases not matched to a gene: 2. The CDR3 here is CASWGQVNTEAFF. The CDR3 DNA follows: TGTGCCAGCTGGGGACAGGTGAACACTGAAGCTTTCTTT.

The chain couples TRBV7-2 to TRBJ2-2; TRBD2 matches at 8 bases. V gave up 0 bases and J gave up 5 bases; unmatched junction bases: 5. The CDR3 contains 16 residues. Germline CDR1 reads SGHTA; CDR2 reads FQGNSA. In nucleotides, the CDR3 is TGTGCCAGCAGCTTAGCGCTATTAGCGGGGACCGGGGAGCTGTTTTTT. It yields the protein CASSLALLAGTGELFF.

There are many counts of this clonotype. This chain uses TRBV7-3 with TRBJ1-6, with TRBD1 as a possible D gene (5 bases). The CDR3 extends over 15 amino acids. From germline, CDR1 is SGHTA and CDR2 FQGTGA. Trimming cost V 11 bases and J 9 bases, with 23 bases left between them. CDR3 coding DNA: TGTGCCTCACGCCCCGAGGGGCAGCTAAGTTCACCCCTCCACTTT. Amino acids: CASRPEGQLSSPLHF.

The rearrangement joins TRBV2 to TRBJ1-5; D is unclear. The CDR3 has 14 amino acids. Germline V gene sequence: CDR1 SNHLY, CDR2 FYNNEI. Trimming took off 7 bases at V and 0 bases at J, with 10 bases between the two ends. CDR3 sequence (DNA): TGTGCCAGCACCCCCCTAAATAGCAATCAGCCCCAGCATTTT. Translating gives CASTPLNSNQPQHF.

This clonotype was counted ten times or more. The rearrangement uses TRBV4-2 and TRBJ2-1, with D unclear. Germline values: CDR1 LGHNA, CDR2 YNFKEQ. Trimming stripped 1 base from V and 8 bases from J, with 6 bases between. The CDR3 runs to 12 residues. The CDR3 DNA follows: TGTGCCAGCAGCCAAGCTACGGATGAGCAGTTCTTC. It translates to CASSQATDEQFF.

In this sample, this clonotype turned up many times. The CDR3 protein is CSATRTGEDTQYF. For the CDR3, the DNA is TGCAGTGCTACCAGGACAGGGGAGGATACGCAGTATTTT. This rearrangement joins TRBV20-1 to TRBJ2-3, with TRBD1 identical over 9 bases. Germline V lookup: CDR1 DFQATT, CDR2 SNEGSKA (reference sequence). The CDR3 extends over 13 amino acids. The V segment lost 4 bases and the J segment 6 bases; nucleotides outside the gene matches: 5.

This chain joins TRBV15 and TRBJ2-2; no reliable D call. V shed 0 bases and J shed 6 bases, with 8 bases lying between them. This CDR3 is 14 amino acids long. The germline V gene encodes CDR1 LNHNV and CDR2 YYDKDF (reference sequence). The DNA of the CDR3 is TGTGCCACCAGCAGAGACACCGCATCCGGGGAGCTGTTTTTT. Its translation: CATSRDTASGELFF.

Many counts were recorded for this clonotype. This chain joins TRBV20-1 and TRBJ1-2; no definite D call. The CDR3 spans 11 residues. Germline loops: CDR1 DFQATT, CDR2 SNEGSKA (reference sequence). Trimming cost V 5 bases and J 8 bases, with 12 bases left between them. CDR3 sequence: CSAFGPAGYTF. The CDR3 bases are TGCAGTGCTTTTGGGCCTGCAGGCTACACCTTC.

The chain is built from TRBV18 and TRBJ2-2; no clear D gene. With 3 bases removed from V and 5 bases from J, the gap between germline ends came to 16 bases. CDR3 length: 16 residues. The germline CDR1 and CDR2 sequences are KGHSH and LQKENI. The CDR3 loop is CASSPFGDRRTGELFF. CDR3 DNA: TGTGCCAGCTCACCGTTTGGTGATAGGCGGACCGGGGAGCTGTTTTTT.

This chain connects TRBV29-1 to TRBJ2-1; tentatively, D is TRBD1 or TRBD2 (5 bases each). Trimming removed 4 bases at V and 10 bases at J, with 14 bases between. Germline assignment: CDR1 SQVTM and CDR2 ANQGSEA. This CDR3 has 12 residues. CDR3 DNA: TGCAGCGTTGGGTCTGGGGGTAGCGAGCAGTTCTTC. Translating gives CSVGSGGSEQFF.

Ten or more counts support this clonotype. The rearrangement links TRBV24-1 to TRBJ2-1; D is unclear. The CDR3 is 14 residues long. Trimming cost V 3 bases and J 6 bases, with 11 bases left between them. Germline V CDR1 and CDR2: KGHDR, SFDVKD. DNA of the CDR3: TGTGCCACCAGTGATCCGGGCCTAAGCAATGAGCAGTTCTTC. The encoded protein is CATSDPGLSNEQFF.

This clonotype occurred many times. The chain carries TRBV5-1 and TRBJ2-5, with 16 bases lining up with TRBD2. The ends lost 4 bases at V and 4 bases at J; junction bases unmatched: 7. The CDR3 spans 17 residues. Germline assignment: CDR1 SGHRS and CDR2 YFSETQ. CDR3 in DNA: TGCGCCAGCAGCCTGGGACTAGCGGGAGGGCCAGGAGAGACCCAGTACTTC. Its protein product is CASSLGLAGGPGETQYF.

This clonotype has a count of ten or more. V is TRBV9 and J is TRBJ2-3; D may match TRBD1 or TRBD2 (6 bases each). The V end lost 4 bases, the J end lost 0 bases, and 15 bases lay between the germline ends. The germline CDR1 and CDR2 sequences are SGDLS and YYNGEE. CDR3 length: 16 amino acids. This chain's CDR3 is CASSLDGGPSTDTQYF. DNA of the CDR3: TGTGCCAGCAGCCTTGATGGGGGGCCCAGCACAGATACGCAGTATTTT.

As regards this clonotype: This may arise from a read error, as a much more abundant clone is one base away. This chain uses TRBV11-2 with TRBJ2-2, with 8 bases lining up with TRBD2. Unmatched junction bases numbered 17, after V lost 8 bases and J lost 3 bases. CDR3 size: 18 residues. Germline V gene sequence: CDR1 SGHAT, CDR2 FQNNGV. The CDR3 spells CASRYLQTSGVYTGELFF. The CDR3 nucleotides read TGTGCCAGCCGCTACCTCCAAACTAGCGGAGTTTACACCGGGGAGCTGTTTTTT.

This clonotype was found many times. The chain combines TRBV18 with TRBJ2-5; 8 bases match TRBD1. CDR3 size: 13 residues. The germline V gene encodes CDR1 KGHSH and CDR2 LQKENI. The junction had 6 bases not matched to a gene; V was cut back by 7 bases and J by 5 bases. The chain's CDR3 is CASFRGPGETQYF. Written as DNA, the CDR3 is TGTGCCAGCTTCAGGGGGCCGGGTGAGACCCAGTACTTC.

The table lists this clonotype with many counts. The V and J genes are TRBV10-3 and TRBJ2-7, with 9 nucleotides matching TRBD2. Germline-derived CDR1 and CDR2 are ENHRY and SYGVKD. V dropped 3 bases and J dropped 2; count of bases not matched to a gene: 11. CDR3 size: 17 residues. CDR3 sequence: CAISDSDLAGRAYEQYF. The CDR3 bases are TGTGCCATCAGTGACTCGGATCTAGCGGGGCGTGCCTACGAGCAGTACTTC.

This clonotype was recorded many times. V and J are TRBV28 and TRBJ2-1; possibly TRBD1 for D (6 bases). The CDR3 has 14 residues. The V end was cut by 6 bases, the J end by 9 bases, with 18 bases between. In germline, CDR1 is MDHEN, CDR2 SYDVKM. DNA of the CDR3: TGTGCCAGCAGCTCCCCCACCCAGGGGACTGAGCAGTTCTTC. This gives the protein CASSSPTQGTEQFF.